This is a list of T cell receptor beta chains from one sample in a study of blood T cell repertoires in COVID-19. The method was immunoSEQ multiplex PCR; TCRdb's version includes in-frame clones alone and lacks a portion of them. The sample yields about 120,000 clones, around 82% seen once. The sample comprised peripheral blood. The receptors were sampled from a human donor in a cohort sampled during active COVID-19. CDR3s include the opening cysteine and the closing phenylalanine or tryptophan.

v_gene: TRBV4-1; CDR3aa: CASSRIVPGAEAFF
v_gene: TRBV9; CDR3aa: CASSPRTGDEKLFF
v_gene: TRBV19; CDR3aa: CASTDRGGLNYGYTF
v_gene: TRBV3-1/TRBV3-2; CDR3aa: CASSQGQGLYGTDTQYF
v_gene: TRBV18; CDR3aa: CASSQGVDTEAFF
v_gene: TRBV7-8; CDR3aa: CASSLGHDTQYF
v_gene: TRBV29-1; CDR3aa: CSVAGLTSYEQYF
v_gene: TRBV2; CDR3aa: CATKAGQGAYNEQFF
v_gene: TRBV5-1; CDR3aa: CASSLGTGNSYEQYF
v_gene: TRBV29-1; CDR3aa: CSVSWGGNTEAFF
v_gene: TRBV7-9; CDR3aa: CASSLGGQVAGEQYF
v_gene: TRBV2; CDR3aa: CASRGTGGSNQPQHF
v_gene: TRBV6-5; CDR3aa: CASSYSRGETQYF
v_gene: TRBV25-1; CDR3aa: CASRGQGNEQFF
v_gene: TRBV7-9; CDR3aa: CASSQTGYEQYF
v_gene: TRBV19; CDR3aa: CASSTPGGNTEAFF
v_gene: TRBV12-5; CDR3aa: CASGFLDSLDTGELFF
v_gene: TRBV19; CDR3aa: CASSIQVSVNTEAFF
v_gene: TRBV11-2; CDR3aa: CASSRNEGQAYEQYF
v_gene: TRBV2; CDR3aa: CAGNRDQETQYF
v_gene: TRBV6-1; CDR3aa: CASSVGTGTGGEKLFF
v_gene: TRBV7-9; CDR3aa: CASSLGGFTGELFF
v_gene: TRBV11-3; CDR3aa: CASSSQLADSYNEQFF
v_gene: TRBV18; CDR3aa: CASSPTAGGQYEQYF
v_gene: TRBV11-2; CDR3aa: CASSLRALETQYF
v_gene: TRBV5-1; CDR3aa: CASSFGTGVGNTIYF
v_gene: TRBV19; CDR3aa: CASSLDIGNEAFF
v_gene: TRBV12-3/TRBV12-4; CDR3aa: CASSPAGIEQFF
v_gene: TRBV19; CDR3aa: CASRDLRQVPETQYF
v_gene: TRBV7-9; CDR3aa: CASSFSGGRDTQYF
v_gene: TRBV19; CDR3aa: CASSIHPDRGPNQPQHF
v_gene: TRBV11-2; CDR3aa: CASSLGVQGTETQYF
v_gene: TRBV11-2; CDR3aa: CASSLGTASLTQYF
v_gene: TRBV5-4; CDR3aa: CASSLGAGTGEGYTF
v_gene: TRBV5-1; CDR3aa: CASSLAQGWTEAFF
v_gene: TRBV11-2; CDR3aa: CASSLGAQETQYF
v_gene: TRBV6-5; CDR3aa: CASSSRTAGNTIYF
v_gene: TRBV28; CDR3aa: CASSFQIGVGTEAFF
v_gene: TRBV7-7; CDR3aa: CASSLSVAGGNNEQFF
v_gene: TRBV23-1; CDR3aa: CASSQVNRGLAGSGETQYF
v_gene: TRBV2; CDR3aa: CASNSPAGEKLFF
v_gene: TRBV6-5; CDR3aa: CASILWGENDYGYTF
v_gene: TRBV3-1/TRBV3-2; CDR3aa: CASSPRTGYTGELFF
v_gene: TRBV11-2; CDR3aa: CASSIGGGPGETQYF
v_gene: TRBV19; CDR3aa: CASSPATNEKLFF
v_gene: TRBV18; CDR3aa: CASSPAEDTGELFF
v_gene: TRBV15; CDR3aa: CATSRDQTPGGDTQYF
v_gene: TRBV19; CDR3aa: CASSTSGASTDTQYF
v_gene: TRBV6-1; CDR3aa: CASSEQGQGAADTQYF
v_gene: TRBV5-1; CDR3aa: CASSLNLAGGPGEQFF
v_gene: TRBV6-5; CDR3aa: CASRTGRGGRETQYF
v_gene: TRBV20-1; CDR3aa: CSASYLAGAPLGTDTQYF
v_gene: TRBV9; CDR3aa: CASSVAGTNRDEQYF
v_gene: TRBV11-1; CDR3aa: CASSLEISGMNTEAFF
v_gene: TRBV6-5; CDR3aa: CASSFGLEGETQYF